The rows below give T cell receptor beta chains drawn from one sample of a study of early T cells in non-severe SARS-CoV-2 infection. TCRdb passed the 5' RACE reads through MiXCR, listing each CDR3 protein once. The sample lists 50,000 to 70,000 distinct CDR3 sequences, roughly an eighth seen once, with 3.5% to 5.5% in the top ten. Sequencing was performed on whole blood. The source of these receptors is an adult who was a healthcare worker with PCR-confirmed SARS-CoV-2 infection or an uninfected control (not recorded which). CDR3s include the opening cysteine and the closing phenylalanine or tryptophan.

v_call	j_call	cdr3_aa
TRBV20-1	TRBJ2-1	CSARASDNEQFF
TRBV28	TRBJ1-1	CASSLYAEAFF
TRBV18	TRBJ2-3	CASSPPTRVDTQYF
TRBV11-2	TRBJ2-7	CASKLGHSSYEQYF
TRBV7-8	TRBJ1-4	CASSLGTGYEKLFF
TRBV7-9	TRBJ2-1	CASSQSWNEQFF
TRBV20-1	TRBJ2-1	CSASSDPVYEQFF
TRBV19	TRBJ1-4	CASRLRGGGEKLFF
TRBV7-2	TRBJ2-7	CASSLFPSTIYEQYF
TRBV4-1	TRBJ2-7	CASSQVAGFSYEQYF
TRBV7-8	TRBJ1-3	CASSLAGTGNTIYF
TRBV29-1	TRBJ2-7	CSAGQGLGEQYF
TRBV15	TRBJ2-7	CATSRTATGRSYEQYF
TRBV29-1	TRBJ2-1	CSVLGGSYNEQFF
TRBV12-3/TRBV12-4	TRBJ2-3	CASSSGAHPDTQYF
TRBV5-1	TRBJ2-4	CASTPGGISAGVSIQYF
TRBV18	TRBJ2-2	CASSRIRDQNTGELFF
TRBV20-1	TRBJ1-5	CSARDIGGGQPQHF
TRBV3-2	TRBJ2-5	CASSQGGRGLDKYQETQYF
TRBV29-1	TRBJ2-1	CSAYRNNEQFF
TRBV7-9	TRBJ2-5	CASSSIAETQYF
TRBV9	TRBJ2-3	CASSVTSTDTQYF
TRBV4-2	TRBJ1-6	CASSPDRGRNSPLHF
TRBV7-9	TRBJ1-1	CASSPQVGTEAFF
TRBV12-3/TRBV12-4	TRBJ1-1	CASSPTERTEAFF
TRBV20-1	TRBJ2-7	CSARQGSYEQYF
TRBV20-1	TRBJ2-1	CSARDGPNGLAGVYNEQFF
TRBV11-2	TRBJ2-1	CASRTTIYNEQFF
TRBV29-1	TRBJ1-4	CSVGEQRATNEKLFF
TRBV12-3/TRBV12-4	TRBJ2-2	CASSLMAATTGELFF
TRBV12-5	TRBJ1-4	CASGLVLGEKLFF
TRBV18	TRBJ1-4	CASSPWAGEKLFF
TRBV3-1	TRBJ2-7	CASSQDYAVRGYSYEQYF
TRBV11-3	TRBJ1-2	CASSNFSGQLNGYTF
TRBV7-9	TRBJ2-7	CASSANYIASYEQYF
TRBV6-2/TRBV6-3	TRBJ1-1	CAIRARGGTEAFF
TRBV6-5	TRBJ2-7	CASSEDRPVYEQYF
TRBV20-1	TRBJ2-1	CSASSGTSFGNEQFF
TRBV7-9	TRBJ1-1	CASGGFEAFF
TRBV4-1	TRBJ2-7	CASSQGEGEQYF
TRBV28	TRBJ1-2	CASGTAGDYGYTF
TRBV2	TRBJ1-3	CASRRGDASGNTIYF
TRBV28	TRBJ1-2	CASSRSWAYGYTF
TRBV11-2	TRBJ2-4	CASSPQGDIQYF
TRBV10-2	TRBJ2-3	CASSRDRPTDTQYF
TRBV4-1	TRBJ1-2	CASSQTPAGSNYGYTF
TRBV5-1	TRBJ1-2	CASSSGQGWAYGYTF
TRBV30	TRBJ2-5	CAWSVGGETQYF
TRBV24-1	TRBJ1-5	CATIGTQGNQPQHF
TRBV12-3/TRBV12-4	TRBJ2-1	CASSLVAPGNEQFF